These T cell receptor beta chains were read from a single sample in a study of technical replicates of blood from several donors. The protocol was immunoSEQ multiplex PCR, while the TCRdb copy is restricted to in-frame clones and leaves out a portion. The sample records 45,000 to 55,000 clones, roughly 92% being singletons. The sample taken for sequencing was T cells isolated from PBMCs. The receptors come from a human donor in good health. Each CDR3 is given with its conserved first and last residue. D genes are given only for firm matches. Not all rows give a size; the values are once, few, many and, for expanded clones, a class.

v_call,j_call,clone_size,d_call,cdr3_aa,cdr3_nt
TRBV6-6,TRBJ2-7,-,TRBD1,CASRNLIGTGSYEQYF,TGTGCCAGCAGAAACCTAATCGGGACAGGGTCCTACGAGCAGTACTTC
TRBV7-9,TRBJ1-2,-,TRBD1,CASSQVPTGRRYGYTF,TGTGCCAGCAGCCAAGTCCCGACAGGGCGTCGCTATGGCTACACCTTC
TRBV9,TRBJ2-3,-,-,CASSSSGVSTDTQYF,TGTGCCAGCAGTTCCTCAGGGGTTTCGACAGATACGCAGTATTTT
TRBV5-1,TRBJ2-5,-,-,CASSLGGFEETQYF,TGCGCCAGCAGCTTGGGCGGTTTTGAAGAGACCCAGTACTTC
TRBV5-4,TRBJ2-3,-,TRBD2,CASRLAGGRTDTQYF,TGTGCCAGCAGGTTAGCGGGGGGCCGCACAGATACGCAGTATTTT
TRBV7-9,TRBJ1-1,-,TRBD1,CASSLGQQNTEAFF,TGTGCCAGCAGCTTGGGACAGCAGAACACTGAAGCTTTCTTT
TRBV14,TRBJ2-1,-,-,CASSQNFLAEYNEQFF,TGTGCCAGCAGCCAAAACTTCCTAGCCGAGTACAATGAGCAGTTCTTC
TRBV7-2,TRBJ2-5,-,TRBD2,CASSYGGGISLQETQYF,TGTGCCAGCAGCTATGGGGGAGGGATCTCCCTCCAAGAGACCCAGTACTTC
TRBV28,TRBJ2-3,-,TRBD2,CASSLGRGGPYTQYF,TGTGCCAGCAGTTTGGGTCGGGGGGGACCGTATACGCAGTATTTT
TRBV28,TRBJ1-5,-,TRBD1,CASSLGTGGESNQPQHF,TGTGCCAGCAGCCTCGGGACAGGGGGCGAGAGCAATCAGCCCCAGCATTTT
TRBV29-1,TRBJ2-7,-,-,CSVARGTTSTSYEQYF,TGCAGCGTTGCTAGAGGGACAACCAGCACCAGCTACGAGCAGTACTTC
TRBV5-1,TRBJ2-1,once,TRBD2,CASSLGLAINEQFF,TGCGCCAGCAGCTTGGGACTAGCGATTAATGAGCAGTTCTTC
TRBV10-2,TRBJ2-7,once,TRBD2,CASSGTSGGRREQYF,TGCGCCAGCAGTGGGACTAGCGGGGGGAGGCGGGAGCAGTACTTC
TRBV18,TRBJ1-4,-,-,CASSLGGGGNEKLFF,TGTGCCAGCTCACTCGGAGGCGGGGGGAATGAAAAACTGTTTTTT
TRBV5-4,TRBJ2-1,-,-,CASSLYNEQFF,TGTGCCAGCAGCTTGTATAATGAGCAGTTCTTC
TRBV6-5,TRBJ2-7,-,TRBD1,CASRMDRQTYEQYF,TGTGCCAGCAGAATGGACAGGCAGACCTACGAGCAGTACTTC
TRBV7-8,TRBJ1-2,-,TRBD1,CASSDSSRRGRDGYTF,TGTGCCAGCAGCGACAGTAGTCGCAGGGGGCGCGATGGCTACACCTTC
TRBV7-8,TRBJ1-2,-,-,CASSSETSGALGYTF,TGTGCCAGCAGCTCCGAAACTTCAGGGGCCTTGGGATACACCTTC
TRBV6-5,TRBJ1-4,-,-,CASSYSSRRLDEKLFF,TGTGCCAGCAGTTACTCGAGTCGGAGATTGGATGAAAAACTGTTTTTT
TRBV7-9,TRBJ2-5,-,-,CASSLAGSYQETQYF,TGTGCCAGCAGCTTAGCCGGGTCGTACCAAGAGACCCAGTACTTC
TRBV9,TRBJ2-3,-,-,CASSVAYDTQYF,TGTGCCAGCAGCGTAGCCTATGATACGCAGTATTTT
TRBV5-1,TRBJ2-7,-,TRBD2,CASASGTSTAGAYEQYF,TGCGCCAGTGCAAGTGGGACTAGCACGGCGGGGGCCTACGAGCAGTACTTC
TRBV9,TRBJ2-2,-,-,CASSSRISGVSNTGELFF,TGTGCCAGCAGCTCCCGCATCTCAGGGGTCTCGAATACCGGGGAGCTGTTTTTT
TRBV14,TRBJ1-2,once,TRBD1,CASSQGQGFGYTF,TGTGCCAGCAGCCAGGGACAGGGGTTTGGCTACACCTTC
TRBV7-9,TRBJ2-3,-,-,CASSLGSADTQYF,TGTGCCAGCAGCTTAGGTAGCGCAGATACGCAGTATTTT
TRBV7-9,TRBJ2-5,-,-,CASSLPQGNQETQYF,TGTGCCAGCAGCTTACCGCAGGGGAACCAAGAGACCCAGTACTTC
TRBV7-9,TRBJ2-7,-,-,CASSFDPGEQYF,TGTGCCAGCAGCTTTGACCCAGGGGAGCAGTACTTC
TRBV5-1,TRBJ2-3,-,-,CASSDGLAVSTDTQYF,TGCGCCAGCAGCGACGGATTAGCGGTGAGCACAGATACGCAGTATTTT
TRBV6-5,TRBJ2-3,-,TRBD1,CASTGTVPADTQYF,TGTGCCAGCACAGGGACAGTGCCTGCAGATACGCAGTATTTT
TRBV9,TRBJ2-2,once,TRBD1,CASSSPLRADRGLSGELFF,TGTGCCAGCAGCTCACCCCTACGTGCGGACAGGGGGCTTTCCGGGGAGCTGTTTTTT
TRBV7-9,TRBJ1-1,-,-,CASSSRLTPNMNTEAFF,TGTGCCAGCAGCTCCCGACTTACACCCAATATGAACACTGAAGCTTTCTTT
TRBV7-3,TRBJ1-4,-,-,CASSLVTGMEKLFF,TGTGCCAGCAGCTTAGTCACAGGGATGGAAAAACTGTTTTTT
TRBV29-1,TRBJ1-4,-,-,CSVDRNEKLFF,TGCAGCGTTGACAGGAATGAAAAACTGTTTTTT
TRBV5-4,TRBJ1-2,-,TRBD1,CASSFQDRDGYTF,TGTGCCAGCAGCTTCCAGGACAGGGACGGCTACACCTTC
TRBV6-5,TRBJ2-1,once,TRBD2,CAVGGRSDNEQFF,TGTGCCGTCGGGGGGAGGTCCGACAATGAGCAGTTCTTC
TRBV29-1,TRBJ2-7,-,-,CSVQAGLSASYEQYF,TGCAGCGTTCAGGCGGGTTTGTCTGCTTCCTACGAGCAGTACTTC
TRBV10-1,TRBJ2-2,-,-,CASSVLSGELFF,TGCGCCAGCAGTGTTCTCTCCGGGGAGCTGTTTTTT
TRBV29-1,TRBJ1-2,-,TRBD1,CSVEGQGAIYGYTF,TGCAGCGTTGAAGGACAGGGGGCTATCTATGGCTACACCTTC
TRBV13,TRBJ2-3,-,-,CASRLNAGGTDTQYF,TGTGCCAGCAGGCTAAATGCAGGGGGGACAGATACGCAGTATTTT
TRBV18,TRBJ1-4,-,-,CASSPGGSNEKLFF,TGTGCCAGCTCACCAGGGGGGTCCAATGAAAAACTGTTTTTT
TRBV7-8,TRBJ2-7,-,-,CASSIPGTFHEQYF,TGTGCCAGCAGCATCCCAGGGACATTCCACGAGCAGTACTTC
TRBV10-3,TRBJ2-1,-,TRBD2,CAIKRGGPSNEQFF,TGTGCCATCAAACGGGGGGGGCCCAGCAATGAGCAGTTCTTC
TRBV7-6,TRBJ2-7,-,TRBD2,CASSLTSGGYEQYF,TGTGCCAGCAGCTTAACTAGCGGGGGTTACGAGCAGTACTTC
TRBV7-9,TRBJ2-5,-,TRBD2,CASSLNSGLAGPDRTQYF,TGTGCCAGCAGCTTAAATTCCGGCCTAGCGGGACCGGACCGGACCCAGTACTTC
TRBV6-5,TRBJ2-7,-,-,CASSPGGEQYF,TGTGCCAGCAGCCCAGGTGGGGAGCAGTACTTC
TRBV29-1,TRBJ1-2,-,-,CSAGQKGYTF,TGCAGCGCCGGACAGAAGGGCTACACCTTC
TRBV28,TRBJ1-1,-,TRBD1,CASQMAGGSMNTEAFF,TGTGCCAGCCAGATGGCAGGGGGCTCGATGAACACTGAAGCTTTCTTT
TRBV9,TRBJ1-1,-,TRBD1,CASSVEGAGTEAFF,TGTGCCAGCAGCGTAGAGGGGGCAGGGACTGAAGCTTTCTTT
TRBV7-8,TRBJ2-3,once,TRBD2,CATLSGGSLLSTDTQYF,TGCGCAACCTTAAGCGGGGGGTCCCTCCTTAGCACAGATACGCAGTATTTT
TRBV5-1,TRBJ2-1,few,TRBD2,CATTLAGEYNEQFF,TGCGCCACCACTCTAGCGGGGGAATACAATGAGCAGTTCTTC
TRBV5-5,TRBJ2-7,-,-,CASSLYQRGSYEQYF,TGTGCCAGCAGCTTATACCAACGGGGATCTTACGAGCAGTACTTC
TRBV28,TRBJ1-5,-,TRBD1,CASSPGQGYNQPQHF,TGTGCCAGCAGCCCGGGACAGGGATACAATCAGCCCCAGCATTTT
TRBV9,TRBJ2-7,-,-,CASSVSGGNLGYEQYF,TGTGCCAGCAGCGTATCAGGCGGGAACTTAGGGTACGAGCAGTACTTC
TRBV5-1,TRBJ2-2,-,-,CASSLYSRTTDQGGELFF,TGCGCCAGCAGCTTATACTCCCGGACTACAGATCAGGGCGGGGAGCTGTTTTTT
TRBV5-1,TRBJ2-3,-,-,CASSLGQDTDTQYF,TGCGCCAGCAGCTTGGGACAGGACACAGATACGCAGTATTTT
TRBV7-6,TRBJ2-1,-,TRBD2,CASSLRASGGDNEQFF,TGTGCCAGCAGCTTAAGGGCTAGCGGGGGAGACAATGAGCAGTTCTTC
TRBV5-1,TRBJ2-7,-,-,CASSPDLLVKQYF,TGCGCCAGCAGCCCGGACTTGTTGGTAAAGCAGTACTTC
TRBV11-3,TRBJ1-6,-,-,CASSSGGDRQNSPLHF,TGTGCCAGCAGCTCAGGAGGTGACAGGCAGAATTCACCCCTCCACTTT
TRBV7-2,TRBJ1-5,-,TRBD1,CASSLVTRQGGQPQHF,TGTGCCAGCAGCTTAGTGACTCGGCAGGGGGGTCAGCCCCAGCATTTT